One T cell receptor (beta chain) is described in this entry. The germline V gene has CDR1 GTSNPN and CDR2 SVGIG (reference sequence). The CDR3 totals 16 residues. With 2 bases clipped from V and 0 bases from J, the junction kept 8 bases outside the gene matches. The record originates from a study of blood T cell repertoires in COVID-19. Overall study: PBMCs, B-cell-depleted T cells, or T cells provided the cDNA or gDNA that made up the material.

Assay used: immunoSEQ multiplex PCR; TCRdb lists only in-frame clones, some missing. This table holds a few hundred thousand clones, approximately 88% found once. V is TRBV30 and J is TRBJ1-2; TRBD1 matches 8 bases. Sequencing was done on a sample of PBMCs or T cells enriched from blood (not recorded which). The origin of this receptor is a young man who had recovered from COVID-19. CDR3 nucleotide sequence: TGTGCCTGGAGTACCCCGGGGACAGGATCTAACTATGGCTACACCTTC. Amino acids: CAWSTPGTGSNYGYTF.